One sample yielded the 18 T cell receptor beta chains listed below, sequenced in a study of cytomegalovirus exposure and HLA in healthy donors. Researchers ran the PCR with 60 Vbeta and 13 Jbeta primers. Clones were read by immunoSEQ multiplex PCR, and TCRdb kept only the in-frame ones, dropping some. This table has fewer than 200,000 clones, 72% appearing once. Sequencing input: PBMCs. The receptors were gathered from a human donor in good health.

CDR3 DNA sequence: TGTGCCAGCACCAGGGGAGAATGGGAAAAACTGTTTTTT. It specifies CASTRGEWEKLFF. The chain carries TRBV6-4 and TRBJ1-4; D is possibly TRBD1 (6 bases). Deletions cut 7 bases from V and 8 bases from J, with 14 bases between. Looked up from germline, CDR1 is MRHNA and CDR2 is SNTAGT. This CDR3 spans 13 amino acids.

This chain connects TRBV10-3 to TRBJ2-7; 7 bases align to TRBD2. CDR1 and CDR2 from the germline V gene are ENHRY and SYGVKD. This CDR3 region has 13 residues. V was pared by 8 bases and J by 2 bases, with 6 bases of the junction left unmatched. CDR3 loop: CAISGGAAYEQYF. The CDR3, as DNA: TGTGCCATCTCGGGAGGAGCTGCCTACGAGCAGTACTTC.

The chain joins TRBV11-3 to TRBJ2-1; the D is unclear. Germline CDR1 SGHNT, CDR2 YENEEA. The CDR3 consists of 15 residues. V lost 1 base to trimming and J lost 0 bases, with 7 bases between them. CDR3 nucleotide sequence: TGTGCCAGCAGCTTAGGAGCGAGCTCCTACAATGAGCAGTTCTTC. This codes for CASSLGASSYNEQFF.

This clone was observed once. The chain recombines TRBV4-2 with TRBJ2-7, with TRBD2 as a possible D gene (5 bases). This CDR3 comprises 13 residues. The germline V gene has CDR1 LGHNA and CDR2 YNFKEQ. Trimming took 0 bases from V and 5 from J, leaving 8 bases between them. In nucleotides, the CDR3 is TGTGCCAGCAGCCAAGATCCCGGGGACGAGCAGTACTTC. This codes for CASSQDPGDEQYF.

The chain uses TRBV29-1 and TRBJ2-1; perhaps TRBD2 as D (5 bases). From germline, CDR1 is SQVTM and CDR2 ANQGSEA. The CDR3 spans 13 residues. The chain's CDR3 is CSVRAAPDDEQFF. In DNA, the CDR3 is TGCAGTGTTCGAGCGGCGCCGGACGATGAGCAGTTCTTC.

This chain uses TRBV11-2 with TRBJ2-2; 9 bases align to TRBD2. The CDR3 loop spans 16 amino acids. J was trimmed by 5 bases and V by 3 bases; bases with no gene match: 7. Germline CDR1 reads SGHAT; CDR2 reads FQNNGV. CDR3 loop: CASSFRLAGATGELFF. The DNA for the CDR3 is TGTGCCAGCAGCTTTAGGTTAGCGGGGGCAACCGGGGAGCTGTTTTTT.

Notes on this clone: Different DNA sequences within this sample yield the same CDR3. The J gene is TRBJ1-1, the V gene TRBV18; TRBD1 is a possible D gene (6 bases). Germline lookup yields CDR1 KGHSH and CDR2 LQKENI. Trimming cost V 3 bases and J 1 base, with 9 bases left between them. The CDR3 extends over 14 amino acids. CDR3 loop: CASSPTGTNTEAFF. DNA for the CDR3: TGTGCCAGCTCACCTACAGGGACGAACACTGAAGCTTTCTTT.

The CDR3 loop is CASSKPAGASTDTQYF. CDR3 coding DNA: TGTGCCAGCAGCAAACCAGCGGGGGCCTCCACAGATACGCAGTATTTT. The rearrangement joins TRBV6-6 to TRBJ2-3; 8 bases line up with TRBD2. Germline V gene data show CDR1 as MNHNY and CDR2 as SVGAGI (reference sequence). V trimming: 6 bases; J trimming: 2 bases; junction bases outside the gene matches: 10. The CDR3 sequence is 16 residues long.

This chain joins TRBV6-6 and TRBJ1-1; tentatively, D is TRBD1 (5 bases). Germline CDR1 and CDR2: MNHNY and SVGAGI (reference sequence). Trimming stripped 2 bases from V and 7 bases from J, with 14 bases between. CDR3 size: 14 residues. The CDR3 protein is CASSYTGQEFEAFF. CDR3 coding DNA: TGTGCCAGCAGTTACACAGGTCAGGAGTTTGAAGCTTTCTTT.

This clone is a singleton in its sample. The rearrangement uses TRBV2 and TRBJ2-3; 7 bases match TRBD1. CDR1 is SNHLY, CDR2 FYNNEI, per germline. There are 14 residues in the CDR3. The ends lost 8 bases at V and 3 bases at J; junction bases unmatched: 8. The CDR3 is CASEGARPTDTQYF. The CDR3 bases are TGTGCCAGCGAGGGGGCCAGGCCAACAGATACGCAGTATTTT. The full variable domain, its missing parts supplied by reference TRBV2 and TRBJ2-3, is EPEVTQTPSHQVTQMGQEVILRCVPISNHLYFYWYRQILGQKVEFLVSFYNNEISEKSEIFDDQFSVERPDGSNFTLKIRSTKLEDSAMYFCASEGARPTDTQYFGPGTRLTVL.

The V gene is TRBV6-1, the J gene TRBJ1-1; 7 positions agree with TRBD1. Germline V CDR1 and CDR2: MNHNS, SASEGT. The J segment lost 0 bases and the V segment lost 0 bases, leaving 1 base of the junction unmatched. This CDR3 comprises 15 residues. CDR3 DNA sequence: TGTGCCAGCAGTGAAGCCAGGGGGTTGAACACTGAAGCTTTCTTT. Its translation: CASSEARGLNTEAFF.

V gene TRBV30 combines with J gene TRBJ1-2; TRBD1 matches at 8 bases. Trimming at V came to 4 bases and at J to 5 bases, leaving 9 bases not matched to a gene. The CDR3 is 14 residues long. Germline V gene data show CDR1 as GTSNPN and CDR2 as SVGIG (reference sequence). CDR3 residues: CAWKGDRYLYGYTF. The CDR3 coding sequence is TGTGCCTGGAAGGGGGACAGGTACCTTTATGGCTACACCTTC.

The rearrangement links TRBV7-9 to TRBJ1-1; D is possibly TRBD1 (6 bases). V shed 4 bases and J shed 5 bases, with 14 bases lying between them. This CDR3 has 14 amino acids. Germline lookup yields CDR1 SEHNR and CDR2 FQNEAQ (reference sequence). The CDR3 coding sequence is TGTGCCAGCAGCTCCGGACAGTTACGGACTGAAGCTTTCTTT. It is translated as CASSSGQLRTEAFF.

The chain is built from TRBV19 and TRBJ2-7, with D tentatively TRBD2 (5 bases). Germline V gives CDR1 LNHDA, CDR2 SQIVND (reference sequence). The V and J ends lost 3 bases and 7 bases respectively, with 19 bases between them. This CDR3 has 15 amino acids. The chain's CDR3 is CASSMGTALSGEQYF. CDR3 coding DNA: TGTGCCAGTAGTATGGGTACAGCCTTATCGGGGGAGCAGTACTTC.

This chain connects TRBV5-6 to TRBJ2-5, with TRBD1 matching over 7 bases. The trim removed 1 base at V and 6 bases at J, leaving 15 bases unmatched. Germline-derived CDR1 and CDR2 are SGHDT and YYEEEE. The CDR3 is 17 amino acids. This CDR3 is CASSLYLVGAGGQTQYF. The CDR3 nucleotides are TGTGCCAGCAGCTTGTATCTTGTTGGCGCAGGGGGACAGACCCAGTACTTC. Looking up the rest from reference TRBV5-6 and TRBJ2-5 gives the full variable domain: DAGVTQSPTHLIKTRGQQVTLRCSPKSGHDTVSWYQQALGQGPQFIFQYYEEEERQRGNFPDRFSGHQFPNYSSELNVNALLLGDSALYLCASSLYLVGAGGQTQYFGPGTRLLVL.

The chain combines TRBV27 with TRBJ1-2; 8 bases are a match to TRBD1. Germline lookup yields CDR1 MNHEY and CDR2 SMNVEV (reference sequence). The CDR3 has 15 amino acids. Trimming removed 0 bases from V and 8 bases from J; junction bases left unmatched: 8. The CDR3 is CASSLSMAGGWGYTF. For the CDR3, the DNA is TGTGCCAGCAGTTTATCGATGGCAGGGGGCTGGGGCTACACCTTC.

A single count supports this clone. The V and J genes are TRBV6-1 and TRBJ2-2; D is uncertain. CDR1 MNHNS and CDR2 SASEGT come from the germline V gene. The CDR3 loop spans 13 amino acids. Trimming left V 6 bases short and J 4 bases short, with 9 bases between. The CDR3 protein is CASRTRITGELFF. The CDR3 DNA follows: TGTGCCAGCAGAACACGAATCACCGGGGAGCTGTTTTTT.

This chain uses TRBV7-9 with TRBJ2-5; 7 bases fit TRBD1. Looked up from germline, CDR1 is SEHNR and CDR2 is FQNEAQ (reference sequence). The CDR3 is 15 amino acids. Trimming took 5 bases from V and 5 from J; bases not matched to a gene: 11. The CDR3 bases are TGTGCCAGCAGCCTTACGTCCAGGGGGTCGGAGACCCAGTACTTC. Protein product: CASSLTSRGSETQYF.